A single T cell receptor beta chain is shown here with its context. V lost 5 bases and J 8 bases, leaving 24 bases between the germline ends. CDR3 length equals 16 residues. Germline values: CDR1 SGHTA, CDR2 FQGNSA. These data belong to a study of blood T cell repertoires in COVID-19. Profiled with immunoSEQ multiplex PCR; TCRdb holds only in-frame clones, not every one. The table includes tens of thousands of clones, 79% detected once. The V gene is TRBV7-2, the J gene TRBJ1-1; D might be TRBD1 (6 bases). This TCR came from a man in his sixties with acute or convalescent COVID-19. Specimen: peripheral blood. Here the CDR3 DNA reads TGTGCCAGCAGCGGGCGAAGGACAGCCGTTCCCCAAGAAGCTTTCTTT. Its translation is CASSGRRTAVPQEAFF.